These 7 T cell receptor beta chains were sequenced from one sample in a study of human T cells and chemical hapten exposure. Each CDR3 protein gets one entry after TCRdb re-called the RACE reads with MiXCR. The sample lists 250,000 to 300,000 distinct CDR3 sequences; 7.5% to 8% were seen once. Specified time point: pre-sensitization, week 0. As for treatment: therapeutic diphenylcyclopropenone sensitization with weekly scalp DPC. Sample: whole blood, taken in connection with sensitization to the hapten diphenylcyclopropenone (DPC). These receptors all come from a man aged 18 to 35 with alopecia areata. Some clones in this sample may be carry-over from other donors' samples.

This clonotype was counted at least ten times. The J gene is TRBJ2-7, the V gene TRBV12-3 or TRBV12-4; possible D gene TRBD1, 6 bases. Deletions cut 7 bases from V and 0 bases from J, with 13 bases between. The CDR3 is made up of 14 amino acids. In nucleotides, the CDR3 is TGTGCCAGCACCGCGGACAGCCTCTCCTACGAGCAGTACTTC. This encodes CASTADSLSYEQYF.

The sample holds many counts of this clonotype. The rearrangement joins TRBV11-2 to TRBJ1-1, with a weak D call TRBD1 (5 bases). CDR1 SGHAT and CDR2 FQNNGV come from the germline V gene. Trimming left V 0 bases short and J 6 bases short, with 14 bases between. CDR3 length: 15 amino acids. In DNA, the CDR3 is TGTGCCAGCAGCTTAGATTGGGGGATAAACCCTGAAGCTTTCTTT. It codes for CASSLDWGINPEAFF. The variable domain in full, with the rest retrieved from reference TRBV11-2 and TRBJ1-1, is EAGVAQSPRYKIIEKRQSVAFWCNPISGHATLYWYQQILGQGPKLLIQFQNNGVVDDSQLPKDRFSAERLKGVDSTLKIQPAKLEDSAVYLCASSLDWGINPEAFFGQGTRLTVV.

A note on this clonotype: An end of the junction does not agree with germline; a read error may underlie this. The CDR3 nucleotides are TGCGCCAGCAGCTTAGGGGCGACTCAAGATACCCAGTACTTC. This translates into CASSLGATQDTQYF. The chain joins TRBV5-1 to TRBJ2-5, with D possibly being TRBD1 (5 bases). The CDR3 has 14 residues. In germline, CDR1 is SGHRS, CDR2 YFSETQ.

This clonotype was detected ten times or more. The V call is TRBV7-9, the J call TRBJ2-1; TRBD2 matches at 8 bases. The V gene's germline CDR1 is SEHNR and CDR2 FQNEAQ (reference sequence). The CDR3 length is 13 residues. The junction had 0 bases not matched to a gene; V was cut back by 1 base and J by 7 bases. CDR3 sequence: CASSLVAGNEQFF. The CDR3 region has the DNA TGTGCCAGCAGCTTAGTAGCGGGGAATGAGCAGTTCTTC.

This sequence joins TRBV29-1 and TRBJ2-3; no definite D call. Germline assignment: CDR1 SQVTM and CDR2 ANQGSEA. The CDR3 contains 13 residues. The V end lost 8 bases, the J end lost 0 bases, and 12 bases lay between the germline ends. The CDR3 sequence is CSSNARSTDTQYF. The CDR3 nucleotides are TGCAGCTCTAACGCCCGGAGCACAGATACGCAGTATTTT.

The CDR3 is CASSLTQGGPGDTQYF. The CDR3 bases are TGTGCCAGCAGCTTAACGCAGGGAGGGCCTGGAGATACGCAGTATTTT. The V gene is TRBV7-9, the J gene TRBJ2-3, with 7 positions matching TRBD2. The V gene end was trimmed by 2 bases and the J gene end by 5 bases; junction bases not matched to a gene: 10. Germline V gene data show CDR1 as SEHNR and CDR2 as FQNEAQ (reference sequence). The CDR3 loop spans 16 amino acids.

The CDR3 here is CASSQDRTLNTEAFF. The CDR3 nucleotides read TGCGCCAGCAGCCAAGACCGGACATTGAACACTGAAGCTTTCTTT. The chain uses TRBV4-1 and TRBJ1-1; D might be TRBD1 (5 bases). Deletions cut 0 bases from V and 0 bases from J, with 8 bases between. The CDR3 runs to 15 residues. CDR1 is MGHRA and CDR2 is YSYEKL in the germline V gene.